The T cell receptor (beta chain) under discussion was sequenced for a study of OX40 agonist ivuxolimab in advanced cancers. Assay used: immunoSEQ multiplex PCR; TCRdb lists only in-frame clones, some missing. The sample has some 41,000 clones, 75% to 90% seen once; the top ten hold about 0.6%. Points from the study as a whole: More expanded clones were seen, on average, in CD8+ T cells than in CD4+. At 0.1 to 3.0 mg/kg and by week 6, CD4+ and CD8+ T cells in the blood had expanded clonally. The antigens recognized by the expanded peripheral T cells, that is their antigen specificity, were not determined.

Turning to this clone: Its antigen remains unidentified.

Trimming took 0 bases from V and 5 from J; bases not matched to a gene: 11. Germline loops: CDR1 LGHNA, CDR2 YNFKEQ. The CDR3 runs 18 residues. Cycle 7 day 1, cycle 4 day 1, and baseline were the timepoints at which blood was sampled. The chain uses TRBV4-2 and TRBJ1-5; 9 bases match TRBD1. Specimen: CD4+ or CD8+ T cells sorted from blood, collected in a trial of the OX40 agonist ivuxolimab. The receptor was derived from an adult with an advanced solid tumor such as melanoma, head and neck, liver or kidney cancer. The CDR3 protein is CASSQDPGQGRSDQPQHF. CDR3 sequence (DNA): TGTGCCAGCAGCCAAGATCCGGGACAGGGTCGTTCGGATCAGCCCCAGCATTTT.